Each of the 14 T cell receptor beta chains below was sequenced from the same sample in a study of control samples from healthy donors and cancer patients. Assay used: immunoSEQ multiplex PCR; TCRdb lists only in-frame clones, some missing. The sample gives tens of thousands of clones, 88% of which show up once; just under 40% is in the top ten. The sequenced sample consisted of PBMCs. The receptors derive from a man aged 45-60 years with head and neck cancer.

The chain links TRBV7-8 to TRBJ2-7; the D is unclear. The V end was cut by 5 bases, the J end by 7 bases, with 12 bases between. Per the germline V gene, CDR1 is SGHVS and CDR2 is FQNEAQ. The CDR3 is 12 residues long. CDR3 in amino acids: CASSPFYFEQYF. In DNA form, the CDR3 reads TGTGCCAGCAGCCCGTTCTATTTTGAGCAGTACTTC.

This chain links TRBV5-4 with TRBJ2-7; 10 nucleotides match TRBD2. V lost 5 bases and J lost 2; bases outside the gene matches: 4. Germline V gene sequence: CDR1 SGHNT, CDR2 YYREEE (reference sequence). The CDR3 contains 14 residues. The CDR3 is CASSPAGGPYEQYF. CDR3 sequence (DNA): TGTGCCAGCAGTCCAGCGGGAGGGCCCTACGAGCAGTACTTC.

The sample holds a few counts of this clone. The V and J genes are TRBV9 and TRBJ1-6; D gene ambiguous. Germline-derived CDR1 and CDR2 are SGDLS and YYNGEE. Trimming removed 6 bases at V and 7 bases at J, with 17 bases between. This CDR3 contains 15 residues. The CDR3 region has the DNA TGTGCCAGCAACCTGGTGGGTCAACCAAATTCACCCCTCCACTTT. It is translated as CASNLVGQPNSPLHF.

This chain joins TRBV9 and TRBJ2-1; D may be TRBD2 (5 bases). V was shortened by 3 bases and J by 0 bases, with 13 bases between the two germline ends. This CDR3 is built from 16 residues. Per germline, CDR1 SGDLS and CDR2 YYNGEE. This CDR3 is CASSASGGRSYNEQFF. CDR3 coding DNA: TGTGCCAGCAGCGCCTCTGGCGGGCGCTCCTACAATGAGCAGTTCTTC.

The chain recombines TRBV19 with TRBJ1-5; D remains ambiguous. The CDR3 is 15 amino acids. CDR1 LNHDA and CDR2 SQIVND come from the germline V gene (reference sequence). V dropped 2 bases and J dropped 1 base, with 9 bases sitting between them. CDR3 region: CASSIPAQSNQPQHF. The CDR3 nucleotides read TGTGCCAGTAGTATACCCGCACAAAGCAATCAGCCCCAGCATTTT.

The V call is TRBV7-9, the J call TRBJ2-2; maybe TRBD2 (5 bases). The CDR3 has 17 residues. Germline CDR1 is SEHNR and CDR2 is FQNEAQ (reference sequence). V was pared by 3 bases and J by 0 bases, with 14 bases between. In DNA form, the CDR3 reads TGTGCCAGCAGCTTTATGCACCCCGGGACGAACACCGGGGAGCTGTTTTTT. Encoded protein: CASSFMHPGTNTGELFF.

This clone was recorded once. The V gene is TRBV18, the J gene TRBJ2-7, with D perhaps TRBD1 (6 bases). Trimming removed 3 bases at V and 3 bases at J, with 15 bases between. Germline CDR1 and CDR2: KGHSH and LQKENI. The CDR3 has 15 residues. CDR3 amino acids: CASSPPGWTDYEQYF. The CDR3 DNA follows: TGTGCCAGCTCACCCCCGGGGTGGACAGACTACGAGCAGTACTTC. The whole variable domain, remainder taken from reference TRBV18 and TRBJ2-7, is NAGVMQNPRHLVRRRGQEARLRCSPMKGHSHVYWYRQLPEEGLKFMVYLQKENIIDESGMPKERFSAEFPKEGPSILRIQQVVRGDSAAYFCASSPPGWTDYEQYFGPGTRLTVT.

The chain employs TRBV5-5 and TRBJ2-5; 8 bases line up with TRBD2. The germline CDR1 and CDR2 sequences are SGHKS and YYEKEE (reference sequence). The V and J ends lost 1 base and 4 bases, in that order; junction bases with no gene match: 15. This CDR3 contains 18 residues. Here the CDR3 DNA reads TGTGCCAGCAGCTTGTTATGGCTAGCGGGTAATCTAGGAGAGACCCAGTACTTC. Encoded protein: CASSLLWLAGNLGETQYF.

The genes are TRBV5-4 and TRBJ2-7; D ambiguous. This CDR3 is built from 14 residues. Germline V CDR1 and CDR2: SGHNT, YYREEE (reference sequence). The V end was cut by 4 bases, the J end by 1 base, with 12 bases between. DNA of the CDR3: TGTGCCAGCAGCAATCGACACGGATCCTACGAGCAGTACTTC. Protein sequence: CASSNRHGSYEQYF.

J is TRBJ2-3 and V is TRBV7-3, with 9 bases identical to TRBD2. CDR1 is SGHTA, CDR2 FQGTGA, per germline. The CDR3 runs 15 residues. J was trimmed by 1 base and V by 3 bases; bases with no gene match: 2. The CDR3, as DNA: TGTGCCAGCAGCTTTTCTAGCGGGGGCACAGATACGCAGTATTTT. This gives the protein CASSFSSGGTDTQYF.

The CDR3 region is CASSVDRGNEQFF. The CDR3 DNA reads TGTGCCAGCAGTGTAGACAGGGGGAATGAGCAGTTCTTC. J is TRBJ2-1 and V is TRBV2, with 9 bases fitting TRBD1. The CDR3 runs 13 residues. V trimming: 4 bases; J trimming: 7 bases; junction bases outside the gene matches: 2. Germline loops: CDR1 SNHLY, CDR2 FYNNEI.

The rearrangement joins TRBV5-1 to TRBJ2-7, with 9 bases aligning to TRBD1. Looked up from germline, CDR1 is SGHRS and CDR2 is YFSETQ. With 4 bases clipped from V and 4 bases from J, the junction kept 0 bases outside the gene matches. The CDR3 sequence is 12 residues long. CDR3 DNA sequence: TGCGCCAGCAGCGGGACAGGGTACGAGCAGTACTTC. Amino acid sequence: CASSGTGYEQYF.

The V gene is TRBV3-1 (or the pseudogene TRBV3-2), the J gene TRBJ2-6; 12 bases map to TRBD2. The CDR3 is made up of 20 amino acids. Losses at the gene ends were 4 bases for V and 0 bases for J; bases not matched to a gene: 10. Germline V gene sequence: CDR1 LGHDT, CDR2 YNNKEL (reference sequence). The CDR3 region has the DNA TGTGCCAGCAGCCCCCGTCGGTGGACTAGCGGGATCTCTGGGGCCAACGTCCTGACTTTC. It translates to CASSPRRWTSGISGANVLTF.

The chain has TRBV6-5 and TRBJ2-3, with TRBD2 identical over 11 bases. V trimming: 8 bases; J trimming: 4 bases; junction bases outside the gene matches: 8. The CDR3 covers 15 residues. The germline V gene encodes CDR1 MNHEY and CDR2 SVGAGI. The CDR3 loop reads CASCLTSGASDTQYF. CDR3 coding DNA: TGTGCCAGCTGCCTGACTAGCGGGGCTTCAGATACGCAGTATTTT.